These 25 T cell receptor beta chains share one sample of origin, sequenced in a study of T cell repertoires in urothelial bladder cancer. Clones were sequenced by immunoSEQ multiplex PCR, and TCRdb holds only the in-frame ones, with some missing. In the table there are more than 9,000 clones, 68% of which are singletons. The specimen sequenced was tumor-infiltrating cells from bladder cancer. These receptors were collected from a human donor with a benign inflammatory bladder lesion.

V gene TRBV25-1 combines with J gene TRBJ1-6; the D is unclear. The length of the CDR3 is 15 residues. Germline assignment: CDR1 MGHDK and CDR2 SYGVNS. V lost 4 bases and J lost 4, with 11 bases in between. The CDR3 nucleotides read TGTGCCAGCAGTGTGGGCCGCCTTTATAATTCACCCCTCCACTTT. It encodes CASSVGRLYNSPLHF.

The rearrangement links TRBV6-6 to TRBJ1-5, with a weak D call TRBD1 (6 bases). Trimming stripped 5 bases from V and 5 bases from J, with 10 bases between. Per germline, CDR1 MNHNY and CDR2 SVGAGI (reference sequence). The CDR3 runs to 13 residues. CDR3 sequence reads: CASSLRGDQPQHF. The DNA for the CDR3 is TGTGCCAGCAGTCTGAGGGGGGATCAGCCCCAGCATTTT.

The V gene is TRBV19, the J gene TRBJ1-5, with a possible D match to TRBD1 (5 bases). CDR1 and CDR2 from the germline V gene are LNHDA and SQIVND (reference sequence). This CDR3 region has 17 residues. V was cut by 3 bases and J by 2 bases, with 17 bases left in between. The CDR3: CASSMGWGRGGNQPQHF. As DNA, the CDR3 is TGTGCCAGTAGTATGGGGTGGGGACGAGGGGGCAATCAGCCCCAGCATTTT.

The chain carries TRBV4-1 and TRBJ1-1, with a tentative D call TRBD1 (6 bases). Germline values: CDR1 MGHRA, CDR2 YSYEKL. V gave up 4 bases and J gave up 8 bases, with 11 bases separating them. The CDR3 sequence is 12 residues long. CDR3 coding DNA: TGCGCCAGCAGCCTGGATGACAGGGAAGCTTTCTTT. This encodes CASSLDDREAFF.

The V gene is TRBV25-1, the J gene TRBJ2-1; 7 positions match TRBD2. The CDR3 is 15 amino acids. V lost 3 bases, J lost 4 bases, and 6 bases stayed unmatched. CDR1 MGHDK and CDR2 SYGVNS come from the germline V gene. In DNA, the CDR3 is TGTGCCAGCAGTGACGTAGCTAGCGGTTACAATGAGCAGTTCTTC. Translation: CASSDVASGYNEQFF.

This clone has a handful of counts. The CDR3 loop is CASSIGGANSNQPQHF. In nucleotides, the CDR3 is TGTGCCAGTAGTATAGGTGGGGCGAATAGCAATCAGCCCCAGCATTTT. The rearrangement links TRBV19 to TRBJ1-5, with D possibly matching TRBD1 (5 bases). This CDR3 is built from 16 residues. Germline-derived CDR1 and CDR2 are LNHDA and SQIVND (reference sequence). Trimming pared 1 base from V and 0 bases from J, leaving 10 bases between.

This clone was counted between two and nine times. The rearrangement uses TRBV7-9 and TRBJ1-6, with 7 bases aligning to TRBD1. The junction had 5 bases not matched to a gene; V was cut back by 8 bases and J by 7 bases. CDR3 length equals 13 residues. The germline V gene has CDR1 SEHNR and CDR2 FQNEAQ (reference sequence). CDR3 in DNA: TGTGCCAGCGACGGACAGGCCAATTCACCCCTCCACTTT. This gives the protein CASDGQANSPLHF.

The V and J genes are TRBV14 and TRBJ2-7; TRBD1 matches at 12 bases. The V and J ends lost 4 bases and 3 bases, in that order; junction bases with no gene match: 7. CDR3 length equals 16 residues. Germline CDR1 SGHDN, CDR2 FVKESK. CDR3 residues: CASSPSGTGGIYEQYF. As DNA, the CDR3 is TGTGCCAGCAGCCCTTCTGGGACAGGGGGCATCTACGAGCAGTACTTC.

This clone appeared a few times. CDR3 bases: TGTGCCACCGAGACTTGGGGTGGGACCCAGTACTTC. Protein product: CATETWGGTQYF. The chain recombines TRBV19 with TRBJ2-5, with D uncertain. V was shortened by 10 bases and J by 7 bases, with 16 bases between the two germline ends. Germline V lookup: CDR1 LNHDA, CDR2 SQIVND (reference sequence). This CDR3 comprises 12 residues.

The chain combines TRBV29-1 with TRBJ2-3, with TRBD2 matching over 11 bases. V trimming: 6 bases; J trimming: 4 bases; junction bases outside the gene matches: 6. This CDR3 has 14 residues. Germline CDR1 SQVTM, CDR2 ANQGSEA. In nucleotides, the CDR3 is TGCAGCGTCGCACTACTAGCGGGGGCAGATACGCAGTATTTT. This gives the protein CSVALLAGADTQYF.

The J gene is TRBJ2-3, the V gene TRBV7-3; no clear D. Germline V lookup: CDR1 SGHTA, CDR2 FQGTGA. Trimming removed 5 bases at V and 0 bases at J, with 6 bases between. CDR3 length: 13 residues. The CDR3 DNA sequence: TGTGCCAGCAGCCTCTTTAGCACAGATACGCAGTATTTT. Its translation is CASSLFSTDTQYF.

In nucleotides, the CDR3 is TGTGCCACCAGCCTCGGTCTGGCCGCTTACGCAGATACGCAGTATTTT. Translating gives CATSLGLAAYADTQYF. The chain has TRBV15 and TRBJ2-3; D uncertain. The CDR3 covers 16 residues. Germline V gene sequence: CDR1 LNHNV, CDR2 YYDKDF (reference sequence). Trimming removed 5 bases from V and 4 bases from J, with 19 bases in between.

V and J are TRBV12-1 and TRBJ1-1. TRBV12-1 is shown as a pseudogene. The CDR3 spans 12 residues. CDR3 region: CASPWRNTEAFF. CDR3 nucleotides: TGTGCCAGCCCTTGGCGGAACACTGAAGCTTTCTTT.

This clone was detected a few times. Additional DNA sequences in this sample encode the identical CDR3. The chain joins TRBV7-6 to TRBJ2-5, with D hard to call. V shed 1 base and J shed 5 bases, with 11 bases lying between them. CDR1 and CDR2 from the germline V gene are SGHVS and FNYEAQ. The CDR3 contains 14 residues. The DNA for the CDR3 is TGTGCCAGCAGCTTAGGTGGCCCGAAGGAGACCCAGTACTTC. Encoded protein: CASSLGGPKETQYF.

CDR3 residues: CASSRGPDYGYTF. CDR3 coding DNA: TGCGCCAGCAGCAGGGGGCCGGACTATGGCTACACCTTC. This rearrangement joins TRBV10-2 to TRBJ1-2; 8 nucleotides line up with TRBD1. Germline assignment: CDR1 WSHSY and CDR2 SAAADI. The CDR3 is 13 amino acids. J gave up 3 bases and V 6 bases, and 3 bases lay outside the gene matches.

As to this clone: Other DNA sequences in the same sample also yield this CDR3. The V gene is TRBV5-1, the J gene TRBJ2-4; D gene uncertain. V was cut by 0 bases and J by 7 bases, with 11 bases left in between. The V gene's germline CDR1 is SGHRS and CDR2 YFSETQ. The CDR3 runs 14 residues. In DNA, the CDR3 is TGCGCCAGCAGCTTGGCGGGCGCCAGGAACATTCAGTACTTC. The encoded protein is CASSLAGARNIQYF. The full variable domain, completed using reference TRBV5-1 and TRBJ2-4, is KAGVTQTPRYLIKTRGQQVTLSCSPISGHRSVSWYQQTPGQGLQFLFEYFSETQRNKGNFPGRFSGRQFSNSRSEMNVSTLELGDSALYLCASSLAGARNIQYFGAGTRLSVL.

As concerns this clone: In the same sample, other DNA sequences code for this CDR3. The rearrangement links TRBV9 to TRBJ2-3, with 8 bases matching TRBD2. J lost 0 bases, V lost 4 bases, and 7 bases had no gene match. CDR1 and CDR2 from the germline V gene are SGDLS and YYNGEE. The CDR3 is 16 amino acids. CDR3 DNA: TGTGCCAGCAGCCCCATAGCGGGGCCGAGCACAGATACGCAGTATTTT. Its protein product is CASSPIAGPSTDTQYF.

The chain is built from TRBV28 and TRBJ1-5; possible D gene TRBD1, 5 bases. Trimming stripped 4 bases from V and 2 bases from J, with 9 bases between. Germline loops: CDR1 MDHEN, CDR2 SYDVKM. The CDR3 spans 14 residues. The CDR3 sequence: CASSSKQGNQPQHF. The CDR3 DNA sequence: TGTGCCAGCAGTTCCAAACAGGGCAATCAGCCCCAGCATTTT. The full variable domain, completed using reference TRBV28 and TRBJ1-5, is DVKVTQSSRYLVKRTGEKVFLECVQDMDHENMFWYRQDPGLGLRLIYFSYDVKMKEKGDIPEGYSVSREKKERFSLILESASTNQTSMYLCASSSKQGNQPQHFGDGTRLSIL.

This chain joins TRBV7-2 and TRBJ2-2; D may match TRBD1 or TRBD2 (5 bases each). The CDR3 extends over 13 amino acids. Germline values: CDR1 SGHTA, CDR2 FQGNSA. With 0 bases removed from V and 9 bases from J, the gap between germline ends came to 8 bases. The CDR3 DNA sequence: TGTGCCAGCAGCTTAGCGGGGGTTAGGGAGCTGTTTTTT. Its translation: CASSLAGVRELFF.

The chain combines TRBV7-3 with TRBJ1-1; 7 nucleotides line up with TRBD1. The J segment lost 1 base and the V segment lost 4 bases, leaving 6 bases of the junction unmatched. Germline lookup yields CDR1 SGHTA and CDR2 FQGTGA. The CDR3 contains 15 residues. The CDR3 DNA reads TGTGCCAGCAGCTCCCAGACAGGGCAGAACACTGAAGCTTTCTTT. Translating gives CASSSQTGQNTEAFF.

This chain joins TRBV11-3 and TRBJ2-2, with 8 bases fitting TRBD2. The CDR3 sequence is 19 residues long. Germline V CDR1 and CDR2: SGHNT, YENEEA. The junction had 12 bases not matched to a gene; V was cut back by 3 bases and J by 0 bases. CDR3 protein: CASSLKKAGGRANTGELFF. DNA for the CDR3: TGTGCCAGCAGCTTGAAAAAGGCGGGGGGCCGGGCGAACACCGGGGAGCTGTTTTTT.

This clone was seen once. The V and J genes are TRBV19 and TRBJ1-5; D gene ambiguous. CDR3 size: 15 residues. Germline CDR1 and CDR2: LNHDA and SQIVND (reference sequence). V was cut by 4 bases and J by 11 bases, with 21 bases left in between. CDR3 nucleotides: TGTGCCAGTAGTACTAACACATTCTCCTCGAAGGCCCAGCATTTT. Translated: CASSTNTFSSKAQHF.

The gene calls are TRBV5-6 and TRBJ2-3; the match to TRBD2 covers 9 bases. The V gene's germline CDR1 is SGHDT and CDR2 YYEEEE. The junction had 9 bases not matched to a gene; V was cut back by 4 bases and J by 6 bases. CDR3 length equals 15 residues. CDR3 protein: CASSPIAGAGDTQYF. The CDR3, as DNA: TGTGCCAGCAGCCCCATAGCGGGGGCCGGGGATACGCAGTATTTT.

This chain uses TRBV19 with TRBJ2-1; D is undetermined. The germline V gene encodes CDR1 LNHDA and CDR2 SQIVND (reference sequence). This CDR3 has 13 residues. Trimming shortened V by 1 base and J by 3 bases, and 4 bases separated the two germline ends. CDR3 sequence reads: CASSIGNYNEQFF. The CDR3 DNA is TGTGCCAGTAGTATAGGGAACTACAATGAGCAGTTCTTC.

The chain combines TRBV4-1 with TRBJ2-7; 9 bases are shared with TRBD1. V gave up 2 bases and J gave up 5 bases; unmatched junction bases: 7. Looked up from germline, CDR1 is MGHRA and CDR2 is YSYEKL. This CDR3 comprises 15 residues. CDR3 amino acids: CASSQQTGGYDEQYF. In DNA, the CDR3 is TGCGCCAGCAGCCAACAGACAGGGGGTTATGACGAGCAGTACTTC.